This record concerns one T cell receptor (beta chain) sequence. The data originate from a study of blood T cell repertoires in COVID-19. Study in general: PBMCs, B-cell-depleted T cells, or T cells provided the cDNA or gDNA that made up the material.

Per germline, CDR1 SQVTM and CDR2 ANQGSEA. Trimming took 4 bases from V and 6 from J, leaving 19 bases between them. The CDR3 runs 14 residues. Using immunoSEQ multiplex PCR, the repertoire was profiled, and TCRdb retains in-frame clones only, with some absent. In the table there are approximately 340,000 clones, approximately 90% of which are singletons. Sequenced sample: PBMCs or T cells enriched from blood (not recorded which). This chain joins TRBV29-1 and TRBJ2-7; maybe TRBD2 (5 bases). This clonotype originated in a woman between 40 and 50 years old who had been exposed to COVID-19. The CDR3 sequence: CSVVYWGVTGEQYF. The CDR3 DNA follows: TGCAGCGTTGTATACTGGGGAGTCACGGGCGAGCAGTACTTC.